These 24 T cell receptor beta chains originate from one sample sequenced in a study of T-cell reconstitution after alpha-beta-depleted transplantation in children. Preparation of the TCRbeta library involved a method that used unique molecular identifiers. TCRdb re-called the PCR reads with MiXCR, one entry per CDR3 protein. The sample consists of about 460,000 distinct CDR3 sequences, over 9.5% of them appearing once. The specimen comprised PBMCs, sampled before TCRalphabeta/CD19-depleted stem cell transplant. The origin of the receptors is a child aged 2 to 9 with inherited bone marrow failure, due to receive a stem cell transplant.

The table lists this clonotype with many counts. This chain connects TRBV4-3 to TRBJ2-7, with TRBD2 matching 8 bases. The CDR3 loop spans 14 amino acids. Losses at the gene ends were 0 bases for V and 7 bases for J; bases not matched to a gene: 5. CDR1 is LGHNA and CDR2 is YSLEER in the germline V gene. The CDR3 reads CASSQEGTSWEQYF. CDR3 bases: TGCGCCAGCAGCCAAGAGGGGACTAGTTGGGAGCAGTACTTC.

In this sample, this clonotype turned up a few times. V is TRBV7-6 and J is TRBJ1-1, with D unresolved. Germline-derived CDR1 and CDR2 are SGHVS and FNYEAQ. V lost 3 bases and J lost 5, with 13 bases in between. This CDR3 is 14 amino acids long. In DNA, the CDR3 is TGTGCCAGCAGCTTGGAATGGGGTGATACTGAAGCTTTCTTT. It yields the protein CASSLEWGDTEAFF.

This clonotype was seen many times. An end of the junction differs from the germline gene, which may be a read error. CDR3: CASSGLSHNEQFF. The CDR3 coding sequence is TGTGCCAGCTCGGGGCTCTCCCACAATGAGCAGTTCTTC. This chain uses TRBV27 with TRBJ2-1; D might be TRBD1 or TRBD2, each matching 5 bases. Looked up from germline, CDR1 is MNHEY and CDR2 is SMNVEV (reference sequence). This CDR3 has 13 amino acids.

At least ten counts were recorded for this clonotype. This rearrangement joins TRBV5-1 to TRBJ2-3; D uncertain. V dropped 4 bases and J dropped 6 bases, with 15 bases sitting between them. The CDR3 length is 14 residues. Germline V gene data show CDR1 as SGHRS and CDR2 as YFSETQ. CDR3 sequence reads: CASSIGPTADTQYF. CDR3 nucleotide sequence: TGCGCCAGCAGCATCGGGCCAACTGCGGATACGCAGTATTTT.

In DNA form, the CDR3 reads TGCGCCAGCAGCCAGTCCCCTAGCGGGAGTTTATACGAGCAGTACTTC. Protein: CASSQSPSGSLYEQYF. This chain connects TRBV4-3 to TRBJ2-7; 10 nucleotides align to TRBD2. Germline V gene lookup returns CDR1 LGHNA and CDR2 YSLEER. Unmatched junction bases numbered 9, after V lost 3 bases and J lost 4 bases. The CDR3 contains 16 residues.

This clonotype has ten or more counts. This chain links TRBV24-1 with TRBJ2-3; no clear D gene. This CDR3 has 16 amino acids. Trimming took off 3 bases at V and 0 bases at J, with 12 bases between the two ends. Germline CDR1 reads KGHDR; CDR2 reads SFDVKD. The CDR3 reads CATSDADGVSTDTQYF. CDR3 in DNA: TGTGCCACCAGTGATGCGGACGGAGTTAGCACAGATACGCAGTATTTT.

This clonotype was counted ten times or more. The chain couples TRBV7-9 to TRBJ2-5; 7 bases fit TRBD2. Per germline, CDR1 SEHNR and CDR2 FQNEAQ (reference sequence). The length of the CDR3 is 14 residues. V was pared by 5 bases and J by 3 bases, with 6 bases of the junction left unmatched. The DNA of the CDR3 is TGTGCCAGCAGCCACAGCGGACTAGAAGAGACCCAGTACTTC. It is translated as CASSHSGLEETQYF.

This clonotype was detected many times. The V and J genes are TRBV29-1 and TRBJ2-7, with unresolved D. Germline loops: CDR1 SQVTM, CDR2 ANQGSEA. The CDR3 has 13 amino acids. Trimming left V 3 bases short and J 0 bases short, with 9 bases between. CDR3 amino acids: CSVDRPDSYEQYF. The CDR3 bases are TGCAGCGTTGACAGGCCTGACTCCTACGAGCAGTACTTC.

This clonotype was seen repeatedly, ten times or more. CDR3 DNA: TGCGCCAGCAGCCCTGACAGGGTATTGCACGAGCAGTACTTC. Encoded protein: CASSPDRVLHEQYF. The V call is TRBV5-1, the J call TRBJ2-7; 7 bases match TRBD1. V was clipped by 4 bases and J by 5 bases; unmatched bases: 9. Germline CDR1 is SGHRS and CDR2 is YFSETQ. The CDR3 spans 14 residues.

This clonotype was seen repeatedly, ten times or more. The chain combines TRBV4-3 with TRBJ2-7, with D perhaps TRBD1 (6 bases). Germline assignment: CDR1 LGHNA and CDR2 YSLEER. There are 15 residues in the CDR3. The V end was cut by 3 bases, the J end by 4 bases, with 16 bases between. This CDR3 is CASSQRGSSGYEQYF. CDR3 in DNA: TGCGCCAGCAGCCAGAGGGGGAGCTCAGGGTACGAGCAGTACTTC.

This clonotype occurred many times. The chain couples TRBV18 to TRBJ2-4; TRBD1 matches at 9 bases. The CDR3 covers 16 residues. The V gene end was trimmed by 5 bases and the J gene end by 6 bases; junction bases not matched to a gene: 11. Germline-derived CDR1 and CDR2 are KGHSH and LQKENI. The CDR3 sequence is CASSSEQGARGNIQYF. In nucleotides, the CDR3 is TGTGCCAGCTCAAGCGAACAGGGGGCTCGCGGAAACATTCAGTACTTC.

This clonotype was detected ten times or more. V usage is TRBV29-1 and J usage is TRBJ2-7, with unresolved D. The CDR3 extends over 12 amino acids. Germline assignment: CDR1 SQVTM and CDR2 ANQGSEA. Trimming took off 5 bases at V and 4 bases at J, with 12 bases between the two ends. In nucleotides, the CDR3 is TGCAGCGTTCTAACGGAGCAATACGAGCAGTACTTC. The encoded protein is CSVLTEQYEQYF.

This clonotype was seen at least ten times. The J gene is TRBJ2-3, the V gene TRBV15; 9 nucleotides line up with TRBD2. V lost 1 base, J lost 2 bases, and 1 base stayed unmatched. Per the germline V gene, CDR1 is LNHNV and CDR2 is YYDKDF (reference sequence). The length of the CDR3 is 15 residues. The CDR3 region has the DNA TGTGCCACCAGCAGAGGACTAGCGGTCACAGATACGCAGTATTTT. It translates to CATSRGLAVTDTQYF. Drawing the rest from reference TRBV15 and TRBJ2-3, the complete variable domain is DAMVIQNPRYQVTQFGKPVTLSCSQTLNHNVMYWYQQKSSQAPKLLFHYYDKDFNNEADTPDNFQSRRPNTSFCFLDIRSPGLGDTAMYLCATSRGLAVTDTQYFGPGTRLTVL.

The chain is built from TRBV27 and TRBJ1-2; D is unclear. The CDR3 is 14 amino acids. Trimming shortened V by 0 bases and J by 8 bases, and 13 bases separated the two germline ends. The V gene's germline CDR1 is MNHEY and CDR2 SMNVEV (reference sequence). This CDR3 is CASSLSSPWSGYTF. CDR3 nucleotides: TGTGCCAGCAGTTTATCGTCCCCCTGGTCCGGCTACACCTTC.

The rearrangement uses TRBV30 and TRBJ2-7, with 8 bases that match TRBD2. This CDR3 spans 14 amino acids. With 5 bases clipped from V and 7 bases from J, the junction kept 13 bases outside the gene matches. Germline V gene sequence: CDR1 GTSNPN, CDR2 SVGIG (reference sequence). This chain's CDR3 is CAWEPAGVPGEQYF. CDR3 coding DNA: TGTGCCTGGGAACCAGCGGGAGTGCCGGGGGAGCAGTACTTC.

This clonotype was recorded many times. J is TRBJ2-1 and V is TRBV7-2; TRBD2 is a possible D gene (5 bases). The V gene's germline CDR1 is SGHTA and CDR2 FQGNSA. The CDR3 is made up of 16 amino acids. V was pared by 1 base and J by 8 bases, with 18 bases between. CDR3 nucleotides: TGTGCCAGCAGCTTAGGGTTGGGTCTTTCGGGATATGAGCAGTTCTTC. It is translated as CASSLGLGLSGYEQFF.

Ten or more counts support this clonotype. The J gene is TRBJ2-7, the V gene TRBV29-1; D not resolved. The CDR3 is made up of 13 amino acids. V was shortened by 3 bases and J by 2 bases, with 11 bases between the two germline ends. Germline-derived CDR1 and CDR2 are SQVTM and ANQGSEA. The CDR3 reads CSVESTQAYEQYF. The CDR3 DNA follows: TGCAGCGTTGAGAGTACCCAAGCCTACGAGCAGTACTTC.

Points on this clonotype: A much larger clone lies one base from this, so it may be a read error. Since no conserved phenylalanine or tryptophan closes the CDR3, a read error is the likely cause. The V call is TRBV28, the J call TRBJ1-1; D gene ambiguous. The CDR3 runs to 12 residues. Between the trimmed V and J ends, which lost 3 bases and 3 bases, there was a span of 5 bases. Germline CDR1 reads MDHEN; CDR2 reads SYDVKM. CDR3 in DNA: TGTGCCAGCAGTTTCACTTACACTGAAGCTTTCTTA. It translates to CASSFTYTEAFL.

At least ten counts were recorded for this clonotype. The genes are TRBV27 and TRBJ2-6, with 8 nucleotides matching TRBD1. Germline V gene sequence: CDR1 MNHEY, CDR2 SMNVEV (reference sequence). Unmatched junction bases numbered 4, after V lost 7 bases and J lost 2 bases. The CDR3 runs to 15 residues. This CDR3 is CASTLTGAGANVLTF. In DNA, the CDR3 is TGTGCCAGCACGTTGACAGGGGCTGGGGCCAACGTCCTGACTTTC. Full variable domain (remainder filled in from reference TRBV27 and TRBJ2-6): EAQVTQNPRYLITVTGKKLTVTCSQNMNHEYMSWYRQDPGLGLRQIYYSMNVEVTDKGDVPEGYKVSRKEKRNFPLILESPSPNQTSLYFCASTLTGAGANVLTFGAGSRLTVL.

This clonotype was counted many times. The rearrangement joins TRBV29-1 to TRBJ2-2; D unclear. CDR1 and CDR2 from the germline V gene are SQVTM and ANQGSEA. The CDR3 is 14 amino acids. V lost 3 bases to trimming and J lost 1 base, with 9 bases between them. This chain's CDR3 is CSVERSMNTGELFF. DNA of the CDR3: TGCAGCGTTGAGAGGTCGATGAACACCGGGGAGCTGTTTTTT.

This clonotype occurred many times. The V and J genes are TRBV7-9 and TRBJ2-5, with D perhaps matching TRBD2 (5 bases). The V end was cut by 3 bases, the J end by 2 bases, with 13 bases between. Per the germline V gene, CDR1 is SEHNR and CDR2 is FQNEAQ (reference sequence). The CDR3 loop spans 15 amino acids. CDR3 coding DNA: TGTGCCAGCAGCTTCGCTAGCTACTTACAAGAGACCCAGTACTTC. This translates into CASSFASYLQETQYF.

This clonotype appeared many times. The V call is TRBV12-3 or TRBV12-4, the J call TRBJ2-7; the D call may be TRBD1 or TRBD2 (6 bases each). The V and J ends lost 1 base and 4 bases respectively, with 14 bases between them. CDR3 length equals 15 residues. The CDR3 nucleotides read TGTGCCAGCAGTTTAGGCGGGACAATGCTATACGAGCAGTACTTC. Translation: CASSLGGTMLYEQYF.

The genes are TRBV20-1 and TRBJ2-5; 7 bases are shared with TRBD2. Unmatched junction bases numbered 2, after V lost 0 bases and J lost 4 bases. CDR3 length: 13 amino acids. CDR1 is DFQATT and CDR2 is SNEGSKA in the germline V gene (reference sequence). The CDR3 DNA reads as TGCAGTGCTAGAGATTGGGGGGGAGAGACCCAGTACTTC. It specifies CSARDWGGETQYF.

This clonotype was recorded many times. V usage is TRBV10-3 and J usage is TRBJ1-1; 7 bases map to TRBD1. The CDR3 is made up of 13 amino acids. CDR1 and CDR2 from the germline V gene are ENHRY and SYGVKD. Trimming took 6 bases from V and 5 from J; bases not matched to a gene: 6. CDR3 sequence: CAIRKTGSTEAFF. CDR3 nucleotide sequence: TGTGCCATCAGGAAGACAGGGAGTACTGAAGCTTTCTTT.